Listed below are T cell receptor beta chains from one sample, sequenced in a study of T cell responses to AZD1222 COVID-19 vaccine. Here immunoSEQ multiplex PCR was the method, and the copy in TCRdb shows in-frame clones only, minus some. The sample lists about 70,000 clones, 85% occurring once. Material: peripheral blood, obtained on day 0 of AZD1222 vaccination. The source is an adult in good health. CDR3s include the opening cysteine and the closing phenylalanine or tryptophan. The order of the fields is J gene, V gene, clone size, D gene, CDR3 protein, CDR3 DNA. D genes are given only for firm matches. Not every row has a clone size; where given, it reads once, few, many or a size class.

>TRBJ2-7|TRBV5-4|-|TRBD1
CASSEGTGREQYF
TGTGCCAGCAGCGAGGGGACAGGGCGCGAGCAGTACTTC
>TRBJ2-7|TRBV27|-|-
CASTPVKGGSYEQYF
TGTGCCAGCACCCCTGTGAAAGGGGGCTCCTACGAGCAGTACTTC
>TRBJ1-5|TRBV19|-|-
CASSVGGYYQPQHF
TGTGCCAGTAGCGTCGGGGGATATTATCAGCCCCAGCATTTT
>TRBJ2-7|TRBV10-1|few|-
CASSESSSYEQYF
TGCGCCAGCAGTGAGTCCAGTTCCTACGAGCAGTACTTC
>TRBJ2-5|TRBV10-2|-|-
CASSYGTPDGTQYF
TGCGCCAGCAGTTACGGGACTCCGGATGGGACCCAGTACTTC
>TRBJ2-2|TRBV10-1|-|-
CASSEADSTNTGELFF
TGCGCCAGCAGTGAGGCGGACAGCACGAACACCGGGGAGCTGTTTTTT
>TRBJ2-1|TRBV12-5|-|-
CASGLVQVHEQFF
TGTGCTAGTGGTTTGGTACAGGTCCATGAGCAGTTCTTC
>TRBJ2-7|TRBV10-3|-|-
CAISTLTGAYEQYF
TGTGCCATCAGTACCCTGACAGGCGCCTACGAGCAGTACTTC
>TRBJ1-1|TRBV12-3/TRBV12-4|-|-
CASSLSGEAFF
TGTGCCAGCAGTTTATCGGGGGAAGCTTTCTTT
>TRBJ2-7|TRBV5-5|-|-
CASSTGTYEQYF
TGTGCCAGCAGTACCGGTACCTACGAGCAGTACTTC
>TRBJ1-4|TRBV5-1|-|TRBD1
CASSRDRGEKLFF
TGCGCCAGCAGTCGGGACAGGGGTGAAAAACTGTTTTTT
>TRBJ2-4|TRBV10-3|-|-
CAISERGDGEARAKNIQYF
TGTGCCATCAGTGAGAGAGGGGACGGGGAGGCACGGGCCAAAAACATTCAGTACTTC
>TRBJ1-5|TRBV27|-|TRBD1
CATRRQGSNQPQHF
TGTGCCACCCGCCGACAGGGGAGCAATCAGCCCCAGCATTTT
>TRBJ1-2|TRBV5-1|-|-
CASSPPVRYGYTF
TGCGCCAGCAGCCCCCCGGTCCGCTATGGCTACACCTTC
>TRBJ2-1|TRBV19|-|TRBD1
CASSIGGQEQFF
TGTGCCAGTAGTATTGGGGGACAGGAGCAGTTCTTC
>TRBJ1-2|TRBV23-1|-|-
CASSLRESPRSYTF
TGCGCCAGCAGCCTAAGGGAGTCTCCAAGGAGCTACACCTTC
>TRBJ1-2|TRBV5-4|-|-
CASSLDGDYGYTF
TGTGCCAGCAGCTTGGACGGGGACTATGGCTACACCTTC
>TRBJ1-2|TRBV5-5|-|TRBD1
CASSLYGTANYGYTF
TGTGCCAGCAGCTTGTATGGGACAGCTAACTATGGCTACACCTTC
>TRBJ2-7|TRBV6-1|-|-
CASSETLNEQYF
TGTGCCAGCAGTGAAACACTGAACGAGCAGTACTTC
>TRBJ2-2|TRBV2|-|-
CAIPSGVGAGELFF
TGTGCCATACCATCAGGGGTGGGCGCCGGGGAGCTGTTTTTT
>TRBJ1-1|TRBV21-1|-|-
CASSPGGSGYGTEAFF
TGTGCCAGCAGCCCTGGGGGTAGCGGTTATGGCACTGAAGCTTTCTTT
>TRBJ1-1|TRBV6-4|-|-
CASSDSSRATEAFF
TGTGCCAGCAGTGACTCGAGCAGGGCTACTGAAGCTTTCTTT
>TRBJ1-2|TRBV5-1|-|-
CASSPGGRTTYGYTF
TGCGCCAGCAGTCCTGGGGGCAGAACCACCTATGGCTACACCTTC
>TRBJ1-1|TRBV2|-|-
CAISGGVMHTEAFF
TGTGCCATAAGCGGGGGGGTGATGCACACTGAAGCTTTCTTT
>TRBJ2-7|TRBV5-6|once|-
CASSLGPDYEQYF
TGTGCCAGCAGCTTGGGGCCAGACTACGAGCAGTACTTC
>TRBJ2-1|TRBV6-5|once|-
CASSYSSYNEQFF
TGTGCCAGCAGTTACTCATCGTACAATGAGCAGTTCTTC
>TRBJ2-2|TRBV27|-|-
CASSSHRARAGELFF
TGTGCCAGCAGTTCCCACAGGGCCCGGGCCGGGGAGCTGTTTTTT